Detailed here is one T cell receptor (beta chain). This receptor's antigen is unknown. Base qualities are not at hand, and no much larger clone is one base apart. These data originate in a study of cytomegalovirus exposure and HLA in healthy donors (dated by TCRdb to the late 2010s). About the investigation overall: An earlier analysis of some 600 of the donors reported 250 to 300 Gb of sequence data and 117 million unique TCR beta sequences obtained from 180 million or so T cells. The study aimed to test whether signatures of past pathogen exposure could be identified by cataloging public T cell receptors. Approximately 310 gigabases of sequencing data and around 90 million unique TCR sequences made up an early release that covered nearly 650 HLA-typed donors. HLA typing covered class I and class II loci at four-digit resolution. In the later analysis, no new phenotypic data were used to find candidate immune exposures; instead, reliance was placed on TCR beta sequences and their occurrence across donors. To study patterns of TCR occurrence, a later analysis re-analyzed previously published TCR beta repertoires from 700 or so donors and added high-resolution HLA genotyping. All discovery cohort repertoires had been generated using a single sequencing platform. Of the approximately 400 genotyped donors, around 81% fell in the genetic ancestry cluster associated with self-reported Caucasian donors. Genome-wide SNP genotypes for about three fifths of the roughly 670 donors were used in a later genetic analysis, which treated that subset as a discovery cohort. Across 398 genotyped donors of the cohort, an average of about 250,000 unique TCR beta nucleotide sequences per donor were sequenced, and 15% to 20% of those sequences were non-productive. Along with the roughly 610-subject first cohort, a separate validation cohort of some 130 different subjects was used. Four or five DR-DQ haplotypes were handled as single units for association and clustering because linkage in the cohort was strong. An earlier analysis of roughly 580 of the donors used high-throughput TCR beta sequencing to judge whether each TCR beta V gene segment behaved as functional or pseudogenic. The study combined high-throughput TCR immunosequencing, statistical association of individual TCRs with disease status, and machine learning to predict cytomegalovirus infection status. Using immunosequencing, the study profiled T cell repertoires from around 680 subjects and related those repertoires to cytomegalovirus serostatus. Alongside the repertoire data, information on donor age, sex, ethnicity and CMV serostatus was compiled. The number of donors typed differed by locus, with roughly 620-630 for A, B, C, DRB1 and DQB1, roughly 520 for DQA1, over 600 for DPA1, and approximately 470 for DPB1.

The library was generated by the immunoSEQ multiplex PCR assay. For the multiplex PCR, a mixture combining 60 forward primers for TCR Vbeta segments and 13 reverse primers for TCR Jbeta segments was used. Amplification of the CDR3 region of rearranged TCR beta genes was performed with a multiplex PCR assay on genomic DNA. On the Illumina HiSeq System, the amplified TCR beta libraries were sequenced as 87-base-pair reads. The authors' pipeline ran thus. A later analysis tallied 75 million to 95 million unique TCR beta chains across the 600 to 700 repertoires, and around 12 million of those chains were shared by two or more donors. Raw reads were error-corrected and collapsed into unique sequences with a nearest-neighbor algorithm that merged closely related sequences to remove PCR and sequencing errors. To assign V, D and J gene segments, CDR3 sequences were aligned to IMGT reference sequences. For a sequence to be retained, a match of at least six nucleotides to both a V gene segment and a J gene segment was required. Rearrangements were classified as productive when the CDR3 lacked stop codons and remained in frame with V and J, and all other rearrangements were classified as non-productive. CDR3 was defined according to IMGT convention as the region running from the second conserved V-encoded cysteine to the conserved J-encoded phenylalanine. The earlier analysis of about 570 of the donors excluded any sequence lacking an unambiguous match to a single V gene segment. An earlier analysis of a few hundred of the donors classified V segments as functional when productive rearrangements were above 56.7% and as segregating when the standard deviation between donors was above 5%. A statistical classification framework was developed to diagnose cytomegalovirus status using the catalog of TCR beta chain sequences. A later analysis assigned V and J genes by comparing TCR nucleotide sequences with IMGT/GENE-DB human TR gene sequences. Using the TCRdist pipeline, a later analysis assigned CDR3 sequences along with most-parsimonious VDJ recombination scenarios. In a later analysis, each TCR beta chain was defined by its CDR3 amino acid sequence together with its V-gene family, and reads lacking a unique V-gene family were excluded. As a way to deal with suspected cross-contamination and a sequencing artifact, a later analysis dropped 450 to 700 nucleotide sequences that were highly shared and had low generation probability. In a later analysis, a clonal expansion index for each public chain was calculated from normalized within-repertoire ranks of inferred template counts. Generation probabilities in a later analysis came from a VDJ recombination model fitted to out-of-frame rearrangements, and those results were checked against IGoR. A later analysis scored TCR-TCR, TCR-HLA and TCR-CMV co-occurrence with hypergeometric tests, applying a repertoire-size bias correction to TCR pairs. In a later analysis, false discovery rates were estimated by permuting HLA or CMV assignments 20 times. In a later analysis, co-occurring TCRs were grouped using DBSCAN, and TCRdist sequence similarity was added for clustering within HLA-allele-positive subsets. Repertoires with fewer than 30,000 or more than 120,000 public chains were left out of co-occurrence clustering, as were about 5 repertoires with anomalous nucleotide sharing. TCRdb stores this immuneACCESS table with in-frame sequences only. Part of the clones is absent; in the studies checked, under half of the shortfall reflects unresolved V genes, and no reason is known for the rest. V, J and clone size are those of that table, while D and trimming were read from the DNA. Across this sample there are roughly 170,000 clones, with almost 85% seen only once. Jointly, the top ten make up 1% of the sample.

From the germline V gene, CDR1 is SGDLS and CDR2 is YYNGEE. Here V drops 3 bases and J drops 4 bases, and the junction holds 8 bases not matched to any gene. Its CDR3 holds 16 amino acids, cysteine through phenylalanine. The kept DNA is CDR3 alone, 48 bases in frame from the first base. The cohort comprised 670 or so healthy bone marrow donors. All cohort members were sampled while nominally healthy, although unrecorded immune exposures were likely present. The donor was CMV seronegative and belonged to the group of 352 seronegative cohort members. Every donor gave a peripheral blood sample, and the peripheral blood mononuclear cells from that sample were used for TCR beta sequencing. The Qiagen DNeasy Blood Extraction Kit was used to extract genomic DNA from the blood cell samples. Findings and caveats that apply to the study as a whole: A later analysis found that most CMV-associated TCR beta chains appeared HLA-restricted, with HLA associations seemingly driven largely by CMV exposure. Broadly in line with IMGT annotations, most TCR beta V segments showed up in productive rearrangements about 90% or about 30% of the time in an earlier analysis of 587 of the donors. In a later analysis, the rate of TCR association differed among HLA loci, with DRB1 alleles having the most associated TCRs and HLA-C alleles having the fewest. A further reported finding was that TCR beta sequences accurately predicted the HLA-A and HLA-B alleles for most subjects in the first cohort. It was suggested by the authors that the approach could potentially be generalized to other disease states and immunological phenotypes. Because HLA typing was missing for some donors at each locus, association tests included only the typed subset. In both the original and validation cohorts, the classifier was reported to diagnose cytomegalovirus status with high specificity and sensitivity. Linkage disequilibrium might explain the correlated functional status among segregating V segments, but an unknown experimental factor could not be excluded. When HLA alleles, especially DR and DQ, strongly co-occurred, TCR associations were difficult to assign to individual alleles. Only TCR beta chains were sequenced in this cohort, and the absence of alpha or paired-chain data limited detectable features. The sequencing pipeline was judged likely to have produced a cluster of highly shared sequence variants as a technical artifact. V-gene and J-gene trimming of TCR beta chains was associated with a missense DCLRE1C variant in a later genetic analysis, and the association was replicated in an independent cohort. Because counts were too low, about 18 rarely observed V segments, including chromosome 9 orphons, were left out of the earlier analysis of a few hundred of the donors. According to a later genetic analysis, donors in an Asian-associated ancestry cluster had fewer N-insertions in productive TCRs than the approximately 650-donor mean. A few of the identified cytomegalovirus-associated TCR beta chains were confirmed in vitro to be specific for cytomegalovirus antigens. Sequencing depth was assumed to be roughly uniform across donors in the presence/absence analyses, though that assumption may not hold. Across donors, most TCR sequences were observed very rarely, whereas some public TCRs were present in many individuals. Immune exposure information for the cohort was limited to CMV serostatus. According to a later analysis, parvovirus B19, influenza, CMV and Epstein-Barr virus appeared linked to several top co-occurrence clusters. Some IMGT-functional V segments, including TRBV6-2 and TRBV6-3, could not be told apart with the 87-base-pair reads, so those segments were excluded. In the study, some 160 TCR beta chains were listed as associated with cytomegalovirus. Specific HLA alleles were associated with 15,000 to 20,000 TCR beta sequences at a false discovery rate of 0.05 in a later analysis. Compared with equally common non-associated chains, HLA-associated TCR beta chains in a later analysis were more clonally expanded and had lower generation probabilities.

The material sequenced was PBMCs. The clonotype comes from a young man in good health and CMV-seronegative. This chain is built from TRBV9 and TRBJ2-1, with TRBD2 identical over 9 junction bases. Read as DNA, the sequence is TGTGCCAGCAGCGCCCCTAGCGGGGAAAGGTACAATGAGCAGTTCTTC. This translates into CASSAPSGERYNEQFF.